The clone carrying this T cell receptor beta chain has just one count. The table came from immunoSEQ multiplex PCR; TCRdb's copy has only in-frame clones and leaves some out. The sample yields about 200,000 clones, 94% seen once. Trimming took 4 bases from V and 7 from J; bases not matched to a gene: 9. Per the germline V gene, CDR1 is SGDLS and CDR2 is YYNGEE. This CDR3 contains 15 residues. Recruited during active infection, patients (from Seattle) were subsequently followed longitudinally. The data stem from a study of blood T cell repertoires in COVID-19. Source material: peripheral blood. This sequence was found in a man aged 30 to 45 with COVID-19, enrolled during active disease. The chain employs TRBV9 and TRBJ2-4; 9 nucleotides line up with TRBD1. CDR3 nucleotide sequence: TGTGCCAGCAGCATAGGGACAGGGATTGTTAACATTCAGTACTTC. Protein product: CASSIGTGIVNIQYF.